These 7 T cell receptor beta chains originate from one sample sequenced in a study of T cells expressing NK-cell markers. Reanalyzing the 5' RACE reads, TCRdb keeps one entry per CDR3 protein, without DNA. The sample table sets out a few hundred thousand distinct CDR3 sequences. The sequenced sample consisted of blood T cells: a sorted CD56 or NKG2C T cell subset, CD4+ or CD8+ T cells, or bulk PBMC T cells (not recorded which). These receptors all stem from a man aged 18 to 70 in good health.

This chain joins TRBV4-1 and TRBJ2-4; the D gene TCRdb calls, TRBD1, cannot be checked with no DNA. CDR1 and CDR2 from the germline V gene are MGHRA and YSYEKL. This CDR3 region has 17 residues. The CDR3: CASSQLHARGDKNIQYF.

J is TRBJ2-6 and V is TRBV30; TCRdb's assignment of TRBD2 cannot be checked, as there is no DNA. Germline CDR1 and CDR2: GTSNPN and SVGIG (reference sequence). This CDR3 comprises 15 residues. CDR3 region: CAWSYTGSGANVLTF.

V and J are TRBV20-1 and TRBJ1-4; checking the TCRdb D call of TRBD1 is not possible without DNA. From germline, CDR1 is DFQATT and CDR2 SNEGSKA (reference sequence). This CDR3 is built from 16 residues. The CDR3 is CSARAWGAGANEKLFF.

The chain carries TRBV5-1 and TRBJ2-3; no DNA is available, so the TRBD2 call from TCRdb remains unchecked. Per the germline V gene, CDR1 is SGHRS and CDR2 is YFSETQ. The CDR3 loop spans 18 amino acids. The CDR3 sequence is CASSLVRASGGVVDTQYF.

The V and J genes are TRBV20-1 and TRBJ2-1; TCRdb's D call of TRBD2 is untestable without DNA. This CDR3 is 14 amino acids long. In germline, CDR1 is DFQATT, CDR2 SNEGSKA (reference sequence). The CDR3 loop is CSARQRGAVGEQFF.

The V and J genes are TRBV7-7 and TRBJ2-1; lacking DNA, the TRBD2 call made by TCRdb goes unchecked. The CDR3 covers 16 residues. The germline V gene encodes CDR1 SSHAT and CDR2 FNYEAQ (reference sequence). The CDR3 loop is CASSPFGLAGGGEQFF.

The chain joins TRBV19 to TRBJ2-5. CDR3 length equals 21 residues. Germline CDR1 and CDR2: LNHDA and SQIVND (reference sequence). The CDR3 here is CASSIDEEQLGREKYQETQYF. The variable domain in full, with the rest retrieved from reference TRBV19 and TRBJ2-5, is DGGITQSPKYLFRKEGQNVTLSCEQNLNHDAMYWYRQDPGQGLRLIYYSQIVNDFQKGDIAEGYSVSREKKESFPLTVTSAQKNPTAFYLCASSIDEEQLGREKYQETQYFGPGTRLLVL.